Listed below are T cell receptor beta chains from one sample, sequenced in a study of blood T cell repertoires in COVID-19. The data were produced by immunoSEQ multiplex PCR, yet TCRdb's version contains in-frame clones alone and is incomplete. The sample shows 200,000 to 250,000 clones, just under 85% of them seen only once. The specimen sequenced was PBMCs or T cells enriched from blood (not recorded which). The receptors were gathered from a man aged 35 to 55 who had recovered from COVID-19. CDR3s include the opening cysteine and the closing phenylalanine or tryptophan. A D gene is named only where the DNA matches it firmly. Expanded clones are given a class, and other clones once, few, many or no size at all.

15	NA	TRBV24-1	NA	TRBJ1-3	CATSESRGPGNTIYF	TGTGCCACCAGTGAGTCCAGGGGTCCCGGAAACACCATATATTTT
13	NA	TRBV6-4	TRBD1	TRBJ1-2	CASSEDRGGGYTF	TGTGCCAGCAGTGAAGACAGGGGCGGCGGCTACACCTTC
21	NA	TRBV7-3	NA	TRBJ2-2	CASSTSSPGTVIAEQAGELFF	TGTGCCAGCAGCACCTCGTCCCCCGGGACAGTCATAGCGGAGCAAGCCGGGGAGCTGTTTTTT
14	NA	TRBV18	NA	TRBJ1-1	CASSSFGQNTEAFF	TGTGCCAGCTCAAGCTTTGGACAGAACACTGAAGCTTTCTTT
13	NA	TRBV5-1	TRBD1	TRBJ1-5	CASSRDRDQPQHF	TGCGCCAGCAGTCGGGACAGGGATCAGCCCCAGCATTTT
11	once	TRBV28	NA	TRBJ1-1	CASSTITEAFF	TGTGCCAGCAGCACTATCACTGAAGCTTTCTTT
13	NA	TRBV2	NA	TRBJ1-5	CASRTYSNQPQHF	TGTGCCAGCAGGACATATAGCAATCAGCCCCAGCATTTT
14	NA	TRBV2	TRBD2	TRBJ2-5	CASSESSGEETQYF	TGTGCCAGCAGTGAATCTAGCGGGGAAGAGACCCAGTACTTC
13	NA	TRBV7-2	NA	TRBJ2-7	CASSLITAYEQYF	TGTGCCAGCAGCCTAATTACAGCCTACGAGCAGTACTTC
14	NA	TRBV4-1	TRBD1	TRBJ2-7	CASRGTATSYEQYF	TGCGCCAGCAGGGGGACAGCAACCTCCTACGAGCAGTACTTC
17	NA	TRBV6-2/TRBV6-3	TRBD2	TRBJ2-7	CASSSSAGTSGFYEQYF	TGTGCCAGCAGTTCCTCCGCCGGGACTAGCGGCTTCTACGAGCAGTACTTC
15	NA	TRBV19	TRBD1	TRBJ1-4	CASSALDRGLGKLFF	TGTGCCAGTAGTGCCCTGGACAGGGGTTTAGGAAAACTGTTTTTT
15	NA	TRBV5-4	TRBD1	TRBJ2-5	CASSRGTGVGETQYF	TGTGCCAGCAGCAGGGGCACAGGGGTGGGAGAGACCCAGTACTTC
14	NA	TRBV7-2	TRBD1	TRBJ1-2	CASSSGPEGGGYTF	TGTGCCAGCAGCTCGGGACCCGAAGGGGGCGGCTACACCTTC
13	NA	TRBV19	TRBD1	TRBJ1-5	CASSQGGNQPQHF	TGTGCCAGTAGTCAGGGGGGCAATCAGCCCCAGCATTTT
15	few	TRBV9	NA	TRBJ1-5	CASSVGPGSNQPQHF	TGTGCCAGCAGCGTAGGCCCGGGTAGCAATCAGCCCCAGCATTTT
14	NA	TRBV5-1	TRBD2	TRBJ2-5	CASSFGTTQETQYF	TGCGCCAGCAGCTTCGGGACTACACAAGAGACCCAGTACTTC
13	NA	TRBV14	NA	TRBJ1-5	CASSQGLNQPQHF	TGTGCCAGCAGCCAAGGTCTCAATCAGCCCCAGCATTTT
16	NA	TRBV18	NA	TRBJ1-3	CASSPSTPSSGNTIYF	TGTGCCAGCTCACCCTCGACACCGAGCTCTGGAAACACCATATATTTT
14	NA	TRBV19	NA	TRBJ2-2	CASTGLPNTGELFF	TGTGCCAGTACAGGGTTACCGAACACCGGGGAGCTGTTTTTT
14	NA	TRBV5-1	NA	TRBJ2-7	CASSSLSGSYEQYF	TGCGCCAGCAGCTCCCTTTCGGGGTCCTACGAGCAGTACTTC
12	NA	TRBV27	NA	TRBJ1-1	CASSLSPGRAFF	TGTGCCAGCAGTTTATCGCCGGGAAGAGCTTTCTTT
15	NA	TRBV18	NA	TRBJ1-1	CASSSLGGDNTEAFF	TGTGCCAGCTCCAGCCTAGGGGGGGACAACACTGAAGCTTTCTTT
13	NA	TRBV7-8	NA	TRBJ1-2	CASSFQGGYGYTF	TGTGCCAGCAGCTTTCAGGGAGGCTATGGCTACACCTTC
12	once	TRBV5-1	NA	TRBJ2-5	CASSPGSETQYF	TGCGCCAGCAGCCCCGGTTCGGAGACCCAGTACTTC
10	NA	TRBV29-1	NA	TRBJ1-2	CSVGGDGYTF	TGCAGCGTTGGCGGGGACGGCTACACCTTC
15	NA	TRBV5-8	NA	TRBJ1-1	CASSLPRTANTEAFF	TGTGCCAGCAGCCTCCCACGGACAGCGAACACTGAAGCTTTCTTT
14	NA	TRBV27	NA	TRBJ1-2	CASSYQMGADGYTF	TGTGCCAGCAGTTATCAAATGGGGGCGGATGGCTACACCTTC
12	NA	TRBV4-1	NA	TRBJ1-1	CASSHVNTEAFF	TGCGCCAGCAGCCACGTGAACACTGAAGCTTTCTTT
14	NA	TRBV19	NA	TRBJ1-1	CASSIDGGGTEAFF	TGTGCCAGTAGTATAGATGGGGGGGGCACTGAAGCTTTCTTT
14	few	TRBV28	TRBD1	TRBJ1-2	CASIPSGQNYGYTF	TGTGCCAGTATCCCCTCGGGACAGAACTATGGCTACACCTTC
16	NA	TRBV9	TRBD1	TRBJ2-2	CASSVDRGGGTGELFF	TGTGCCAGCAGCGTCGACAGGGGCGGCGGTACCGGGGAGCTGTTTTTT
11	NA	TRBV30	NA	TRBJ1-1	CALSQNTEAFF	TGTGCCTTAAGCCAGAACACTGAAGCTTTCTTT
12	NA	TRBV16	NA	TRBJ2-1	CASSQGLYEQFF	TGTGCCAGCAGCCAAGGGCTCTATGAGCAGTTCTTC
13	NA	TRBV6-5	NA	TRBJ1-3	CASTADSGNTIYF	TGTGCCAGCACCGCGGACTCTGGAAACACCATATATTTT